These 3 T cell receptor beta chains were all obtained from the same sample, sequenced in a study of PD-1 blockade in mismatch repair-deficient tumors. Assay used: immunoSEQ multiplex PCR; TCRdb lists only in-frame clones, some missing. Of under 50,000 clones listed, roughly 84% are singletons. The sample here was PBMCs, taken about 40 weeks after starting pembrolizumab. These receptors all stem from an adult with mismatch repair-deficient cancer.

This chain uses TRBV27 with TRBJ1-1, with D tentatively TRBD1 (6 bases). V lost 5 bases, J lost 0 bases, and 10 bases lay in between. The CDR3 spans 14 residues. The germline CDR1 and CDR2 sequences are MNHEY and SMNVEV (reference sequence). CDR3 bases: TGTGCCAGCAGTCCGGGACATTTGAACACTGAAGCTTTCTTT. As protein: CASSPGHLNTEAFF.

By sample share, this clone is medium-sized (0.01 to 0.1%). The V and J genes are TRBV4-1 and TRBJ2-5, with TRBD2 matching 7 bases. J gave up 4 bases and V 4 bases, and 3 bases lay outside the gene matches. The CDR3 runs 13 residues. The germline gives CDR1 MGHRA, CDR2 YSYEKL. The CDR3 bases are TGCGCCAGCAGCCTCGTAGCGGGAGAGACCCAGTACTTC. Translation: CASSLVAGETQYF.

The chain carries TRBV6-1 and TRBJ1-5; 8 nucleotides match TRBD1. Germline V gene data show CDR1 as MNHNS and CDR2 as SASEGT. The CDR3 has 15 residues. The ends lost 4 bases at V and 6 bases at J; junction bases unmatched: 8. As DNA, the CDR3 is TGTGCCAGCAGTGGTCAGACAGGGGTACGTCAGCCCCAGCATTTT. Its translation: CASSGQTGVRQPQHF.